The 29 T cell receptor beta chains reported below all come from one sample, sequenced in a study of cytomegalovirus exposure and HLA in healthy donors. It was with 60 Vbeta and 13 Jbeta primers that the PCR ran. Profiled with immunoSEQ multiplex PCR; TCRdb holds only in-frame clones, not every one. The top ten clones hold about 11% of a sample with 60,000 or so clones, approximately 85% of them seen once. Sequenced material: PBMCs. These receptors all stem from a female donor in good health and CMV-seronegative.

CDR3 nucleotide sequence: TGTGCCATCAGTGAGTCACGCGGACAGGGGGCCCACGAGCAGTACTTC. Translating gives CAISESRGQGAHEQYF. V gene TRBV10-3 combines with J gene TRBJ2-5, with 11 bases that match TRBD1. The DNA end favors TRBJ2-7, so the J call may be wrong. Germline V gene sequence: CDR1 ENHRY, CDR2 SYGVKD. This CDR3 region has 16 residues.

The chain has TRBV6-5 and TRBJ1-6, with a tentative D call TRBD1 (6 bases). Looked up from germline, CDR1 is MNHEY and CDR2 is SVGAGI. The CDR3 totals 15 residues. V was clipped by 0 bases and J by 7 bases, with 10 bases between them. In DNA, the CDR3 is TGTGCCAGCAGTTACTCGGGCCAGGGGAATTCACCCCTCCACTTT. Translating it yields CASSYSGQGNSPLHF.

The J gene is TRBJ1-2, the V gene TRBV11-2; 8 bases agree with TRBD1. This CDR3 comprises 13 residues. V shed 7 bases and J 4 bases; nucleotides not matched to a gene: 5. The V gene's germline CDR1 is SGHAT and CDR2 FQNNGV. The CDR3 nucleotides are TGTGCCAGCACGGTAGGGACAGGCTATGGCTACACCTTC. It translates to CASTVGTGYGYTF.

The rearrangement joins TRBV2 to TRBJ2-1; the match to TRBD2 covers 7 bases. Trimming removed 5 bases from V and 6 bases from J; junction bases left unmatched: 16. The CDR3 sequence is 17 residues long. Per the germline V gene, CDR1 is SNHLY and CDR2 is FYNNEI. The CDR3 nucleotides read TGTGCCAGCAGTTATCTACTAACAACGGGAGGTGTCAATGAGCAGTTCTTC. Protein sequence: CASSYLLTTGGVNEQFF.

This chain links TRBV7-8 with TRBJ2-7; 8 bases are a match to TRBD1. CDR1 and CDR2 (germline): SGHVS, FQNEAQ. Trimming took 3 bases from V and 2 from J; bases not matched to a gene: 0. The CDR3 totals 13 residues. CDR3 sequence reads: CASSLDRAYEQYF. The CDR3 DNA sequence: TGTGCCAGCAGCTTGGACAGGGCCTACGAGCAGTACTTC.

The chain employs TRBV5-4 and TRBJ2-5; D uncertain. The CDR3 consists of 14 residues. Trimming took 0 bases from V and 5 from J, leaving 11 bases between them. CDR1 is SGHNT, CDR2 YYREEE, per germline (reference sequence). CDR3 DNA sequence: TGTGCCAGCAGCTTGGCTGACCGCAGGGAGACCCAGTACTTC. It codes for CASSLADRRETQYF. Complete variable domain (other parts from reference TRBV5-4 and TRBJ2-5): ETGVTQSPTHLIKTRGQQVTLRCSSQSGHNTVSWYQQALGQGPQFIFQYYREEENGRGNFPPRFSGLQFPNYSSELNVNALELDDSALYLCASSLADRRETQYFGPGTRLLVL.

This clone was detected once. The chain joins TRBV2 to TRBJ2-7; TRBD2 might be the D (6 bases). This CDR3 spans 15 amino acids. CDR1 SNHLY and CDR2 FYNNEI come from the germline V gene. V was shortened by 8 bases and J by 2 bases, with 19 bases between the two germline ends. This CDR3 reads CASSLTGVGAYEQYF. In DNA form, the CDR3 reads TGTGCCAGCTCTTTAACGGGGGTCGGGGCCTACGAGCAGTACTTC.

This chain's CDR3 is CASRDATSGRVPPYEQYF. CDR3 DNA sequence: TGTGCCAGCAGGGACGCGACTAGCGGGAGGGTCCCTCCCTACGAGCAGTACTTC. The genes are TRBV7-2 and TRBJ2-7, with TRBD2 matching 14 bases. The germline gives CDR1 SGHTA, CDR2 FQGNSA. V trimming: 6 bases; J trimming: 2 bases; junction bases outside the gene matches: 12. This CDR3 spans 18 amino acids. Using reference TRBV7-2 and TRBJ2-7 for the parts outside the CDR3, the full variable domain is GAGVSQSPSNKVTEKGKDVELRCDPISGHTALYWYRQSLGQGLEFLIYFQGNSAPDKSGLPSDRFSAERTGGSVSTLTIQRTQQEDSAVYLCASRDATSGRVPPYEQYFGPGTRLTVT.

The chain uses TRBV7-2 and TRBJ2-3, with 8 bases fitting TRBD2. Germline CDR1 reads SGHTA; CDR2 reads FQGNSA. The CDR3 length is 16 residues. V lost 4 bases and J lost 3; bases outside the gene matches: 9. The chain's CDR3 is CASSSLTGTSTDTQYF. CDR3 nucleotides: TGTGCCAGCAGCTCGTTGACCGGGACTAGTACAGATACGCAGTATTTT. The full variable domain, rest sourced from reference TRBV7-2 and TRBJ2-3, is GAGVSQSPSNKVTEKGKDVELRCDPISGHTALYWYRQSLGQGLEFLIYFQGNSAPDKSGLPSDRFSAERTGGSVSTLTIQRTQQEDSAVYLCASSSLTGTSTDTQYFGPGTRLTVL.

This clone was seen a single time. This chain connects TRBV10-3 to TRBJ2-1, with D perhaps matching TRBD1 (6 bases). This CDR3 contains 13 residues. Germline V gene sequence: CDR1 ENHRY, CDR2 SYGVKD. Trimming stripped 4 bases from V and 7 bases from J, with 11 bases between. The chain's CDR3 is CAISGQGNNEQFF. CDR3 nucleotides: TGTGCCATCAGTGGGCAGGGGAATAATGAGCAGTTCTTC.

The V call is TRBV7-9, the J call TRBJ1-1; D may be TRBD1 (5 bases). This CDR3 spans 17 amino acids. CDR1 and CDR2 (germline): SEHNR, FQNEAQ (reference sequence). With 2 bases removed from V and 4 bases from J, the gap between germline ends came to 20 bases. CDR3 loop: CASSLTDGGGEGTEAFF. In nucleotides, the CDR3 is TGTGCCAGCAGCTTAACTGATGGTGGAGGGGAGGGCACTGAAGCTTTCTTT.

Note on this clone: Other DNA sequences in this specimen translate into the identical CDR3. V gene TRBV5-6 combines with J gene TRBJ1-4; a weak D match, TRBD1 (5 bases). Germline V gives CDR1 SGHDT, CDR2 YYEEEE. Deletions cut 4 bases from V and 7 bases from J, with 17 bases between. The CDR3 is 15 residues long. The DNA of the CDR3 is TGTGCCAGCAGCCTGGGGCAGGGTAGGGGTGAAAAACTGTTTTTT. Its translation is CASSLGQGRGEKLFF.

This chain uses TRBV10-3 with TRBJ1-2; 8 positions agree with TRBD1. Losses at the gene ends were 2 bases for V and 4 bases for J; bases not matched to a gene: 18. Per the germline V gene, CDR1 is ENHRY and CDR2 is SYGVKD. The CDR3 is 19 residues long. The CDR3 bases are TGTGCCATCAGTGAGATTTCCCCTACTATGACAGGGGAGGGCTATGGCTACACCTTC. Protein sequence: CAISEISPTMTGEGYGYTF.

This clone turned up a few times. Written as DNA, the CDR3 is TGTGCCAGTATCTTGAGATGGGGGACTAATCAGCCCCAGCATTTT. It yields the protein CASILRWGTNQPQHF. The V call is TRBV19, the J call TRBJ1-5, with D possibly matching TRBD1 (5 bases). The CDR3 totals 15 residues. Trimming pared 7 bases from V and 4 bases from J, leaving 17 bases between. Germline V gene lookup returns CDR1 LNHDA and CDR2 SQIVND (reference sequence).

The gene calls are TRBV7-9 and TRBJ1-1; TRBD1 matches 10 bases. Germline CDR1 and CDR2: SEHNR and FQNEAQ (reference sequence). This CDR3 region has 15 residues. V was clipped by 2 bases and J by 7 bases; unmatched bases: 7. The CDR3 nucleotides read TGTGCCAGCAGCTTATCGGGACAGGGGTATGATGAAGCTTTCTTT. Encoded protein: CASSLSGQGYDEAFF.

CDR3: CASSQADTMNTEAFF. As DNA, the CDR3 is TGTGCCAGCAGCCAGGCAGACACAATGAACACTGAAGCTTTCTTT. This chain uses TRBV4-2 with TRBJ1-1; D is ambiguous. The CDR3 length is 15 residues. Germline values: CDR1 LGHNA, CDR2 YNFKEQ. V was trimmed by 3 bases and J by 0 bases, leaving 11 bases between them.

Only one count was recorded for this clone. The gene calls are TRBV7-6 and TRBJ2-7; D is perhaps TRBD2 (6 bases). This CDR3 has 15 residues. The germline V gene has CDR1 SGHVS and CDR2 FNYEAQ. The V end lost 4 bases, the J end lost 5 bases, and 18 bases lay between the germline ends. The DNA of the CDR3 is TGTGCCAGCAGCTCCGGGGGAGTTGGGCCTGACGAGCAGTACTTC. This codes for CASSSGGVGPDEQYF. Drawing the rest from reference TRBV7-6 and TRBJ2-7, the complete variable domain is GAGVSQSPRYKVTKRGQDVALRCDPISGHVSLYWYRQALGQGPEFLTYFNYEAQQDKSGLPNDRFSAERPEGSISTLTIQRTEQRDSAMYRCASSSGGVGPDEQYFGPGTRLTVT.

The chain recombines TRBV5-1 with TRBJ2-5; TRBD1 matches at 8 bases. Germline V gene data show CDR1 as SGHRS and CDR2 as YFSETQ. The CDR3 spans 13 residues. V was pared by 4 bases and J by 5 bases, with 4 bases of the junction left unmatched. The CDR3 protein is CASSVRGLETQYF. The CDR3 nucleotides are TGCGCCAGCAGCGTCAGGGGGCTGGAGACCCAGTACTTC.

Here the CDR3 DNA reads TGTGCCAGCAGAACCGGGACAGGGTTAGGCTACACCTTC. Its translation: CASRTGTGLGYTF. The chain employs TRBV27 and TRBJ1-2; 9 bases are shared with TRBD1. Germline V gives CDR1 MNHEY, CDR2 SMNVEV (reference sequence). The CDR3 is made up of 13 amino acids. With V trimmed by 6 bases and J by 8 bases, 7 bases remained unmatched.

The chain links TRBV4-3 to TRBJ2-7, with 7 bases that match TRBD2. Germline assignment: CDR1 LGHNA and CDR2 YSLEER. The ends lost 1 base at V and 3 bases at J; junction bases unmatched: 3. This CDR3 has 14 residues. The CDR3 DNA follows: TGCGCCAGCAGCCAAGCTCGGGGGGACTACGAGCAGTACTTC. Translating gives CASSQARGDYEQYF.

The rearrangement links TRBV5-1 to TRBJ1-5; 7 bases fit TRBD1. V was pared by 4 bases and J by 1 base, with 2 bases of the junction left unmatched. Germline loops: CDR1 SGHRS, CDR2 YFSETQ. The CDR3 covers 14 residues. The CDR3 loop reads CASSPGQSNQPQHF. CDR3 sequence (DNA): TGCGCCAGCAGCCCGGGACAGAGCAATCAGCCCCAGCATTTT.

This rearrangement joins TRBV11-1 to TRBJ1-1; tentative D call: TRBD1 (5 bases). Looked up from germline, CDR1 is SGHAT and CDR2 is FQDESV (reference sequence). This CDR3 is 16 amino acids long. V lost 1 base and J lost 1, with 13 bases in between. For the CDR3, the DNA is TGTGCCAGCAGCTTAGTGGCACAGGCAGGGAACACTGAAGCTTTCTTT. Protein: CASSLVAQAGNTEAFF.

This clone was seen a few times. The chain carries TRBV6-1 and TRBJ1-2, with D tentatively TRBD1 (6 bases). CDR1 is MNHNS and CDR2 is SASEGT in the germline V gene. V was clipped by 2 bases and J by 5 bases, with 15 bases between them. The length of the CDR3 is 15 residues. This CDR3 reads CASSESGDRLYGYTF. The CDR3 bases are TGTGCCAGCAGTGAAAGTGGAGACAGGTTATATGGCTACACCTTC.

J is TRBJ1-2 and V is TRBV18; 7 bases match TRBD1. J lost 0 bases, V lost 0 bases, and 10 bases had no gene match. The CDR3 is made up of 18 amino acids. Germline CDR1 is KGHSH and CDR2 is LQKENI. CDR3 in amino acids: CASSPPLTGTQTNYGYTF. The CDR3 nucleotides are TGTGCCAGCTCACCACCCTTGACAGGGACCCAAACTAACTATGGCTACACCTTC.

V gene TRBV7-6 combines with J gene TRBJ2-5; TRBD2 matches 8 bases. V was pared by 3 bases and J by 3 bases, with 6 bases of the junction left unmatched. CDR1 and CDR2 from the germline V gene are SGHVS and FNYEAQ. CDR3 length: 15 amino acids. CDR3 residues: CASSLRISGKETQYF. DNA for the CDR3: TGTGCCAGCAGCTTGCGAATTAGCGGGAAAGAGACCCAGTACTTC.

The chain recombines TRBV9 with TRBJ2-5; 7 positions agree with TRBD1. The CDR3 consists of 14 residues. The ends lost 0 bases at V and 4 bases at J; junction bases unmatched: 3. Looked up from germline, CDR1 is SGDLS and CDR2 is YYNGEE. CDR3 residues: CASSVEAGGETQYF. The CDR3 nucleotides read TGTGCCAGCAGCGTAGAGGCAGGGGGAGAGACCCAGTACTTC.

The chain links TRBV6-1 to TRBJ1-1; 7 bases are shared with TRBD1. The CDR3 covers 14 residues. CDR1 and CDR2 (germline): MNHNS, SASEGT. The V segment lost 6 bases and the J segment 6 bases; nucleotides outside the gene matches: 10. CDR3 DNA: TGTGCCAGCAGATTCCGGGACAGTAAGGCTGAAGCTTTCTTT. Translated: CASRFRDSKAEAFF.

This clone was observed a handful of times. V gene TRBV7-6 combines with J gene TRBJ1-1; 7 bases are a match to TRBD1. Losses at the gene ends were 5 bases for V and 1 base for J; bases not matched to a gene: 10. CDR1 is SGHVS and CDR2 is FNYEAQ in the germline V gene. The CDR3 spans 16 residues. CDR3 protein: CASSPRQGKGNTEAFF. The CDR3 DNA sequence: TGTGCCAGCAGCCCCCGACAGGGAAAGGGGAACACTGAAGCTTTCTTT.

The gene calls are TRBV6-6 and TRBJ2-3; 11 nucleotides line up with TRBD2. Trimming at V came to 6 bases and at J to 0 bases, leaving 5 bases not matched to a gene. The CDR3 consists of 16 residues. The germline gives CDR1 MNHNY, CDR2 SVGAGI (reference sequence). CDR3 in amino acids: CASRLTSGISTDTQYF. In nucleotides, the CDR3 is TGTGCCAGCAGACTGACTAGCGGGATTAGCACAGATACGCAGTATTTT.